This T cell receptor (beta chain) was identified in a study of response to subunit inactivated influenza vaccine. This CDR3 spans 13 amino acids. Germline assignment: CDR1 KGHSH and CDR2 LQKENI. V was clipped by 2 bases and J by 5 bases, with 8 bases between them. Overall study results and limits: A suggestion made by the authors is that each seasonal influenza vaccination recruits few new T cells.

This clonotype was recorded a few times. Its antigen is undetermined. TCRdb re-called the RT-PCR reads through MiXCR, storing one row per CDR3 protein. The repertoire holds a few hundred thousand distinct CDR3 sequences, 20% to 25% seen once, with about a tenth in the top ten. This receptor was taken from a man aged 45 to 75 who received an inactivated influenza vaccine. The material was PBMCs from blood, obtained about 19 months after vaccination. The chain links TRBV18 to TRBJ2-3; D remains ambiguous. The CDR3 is CASSPFELDTQYF. The CDR3 bases are TGTGCCAGCTCACCATTTGAGCTAGATACGCAGTATTTT.